The clone carrying this TCR beta chain was observed a few times. The V gene's germline CDR1 is SGHAT and CDR2 FQNNGV. CDR3 size: 13 residues. The trim removed 3 bases at V and 5 bases at J, leaving 1 base unmatched. The data were obtained in a study of T cells of healthy individuals. TCRdb re-called the 5' RACE reads through MiXCR, storing one row per CDR3 protein. Here the sample spans about 96,000 distinct CDR3 sequences, 17% being singletons. The receptor was derived from a human donor in good health. The rearrangement uses TRBV11-2 and TRBJ1-1, with 9 bases aligning to TRBD1. The CDR3 loop is CASSFGQGTEAFF. The CDR3 DNA is TGTGCCAGCAGCTTTGGACAGGGGACTGAAGCTTTCTTT.